These 16 T cell receptor beta chains were sequenced from one sample in a study of blood T cells in healthy people across ages. PCR was performed a second time for about 7 to 12 cycles using a sample-barcoded 5' primer and a J-beta primer mix. MiXCR, run by TCRdb on the 5' RACE reads, gives a single entry per CDR3 protein. Among more than 900,000 distinct CDR3 sequences listed, almost 30% were seen once. The sample was also linked to a second study, of T cells of mothers and their children.

The material sequenced was blood. All receptors derive from a woman in her thirties or forties in good health.

The chain uses TRBV20-1 and TRBJ1-4, with TRBD1 matching over 10 bases. V shed 4 bases, J shed 4 bases, and the junction held 9 bases outside the gene matches. The germline V gene encodes CDR1 DFQATT and CDR2 SNEGSKA (reference sequence). The length of the CDR3 is 16 residues. CDR3 DNA: TGCAGTGCTACCGGGACAGGGGAGAACAATAATGAAAAACTGTTTTTT. Translating it yields CSATGTGENNNEKLFF.

The chain employs TRBV20-1 and TRBJ2-3, with 10 nucleotides matching TRBD2. Trimming at V came to 3 bases and at J to 3 bases, leaving 6 bases not matched to a gene. The germline gives CDR1 DFQATT, CDR2 SNEGSKA (reference sequence). The CDR3 is made up of 15 amino acids. CDR3 loop: CSARDPSGGTDTQYF. The CDR3 coding sequence is TGCAGTGCTAGGGACCCTAGCGGGGGAACAGATACGCAGTATTTT.

J is TRBJ2-7 and V is TRBV6-1; 7 bases map to TRBD1. Looked up from germline, CDR1 is MNHNS and CDR2 is SASEGT. The V segment lost 2 bases and the J segment 2 bases; nucleotides outside the gene matches: 3. The CDR3 loop spans 14 amino acids. DNA for the CDR3: TGTGCCAGCAGTGAATACGGACAGGCCTACGAGCAGTACTTC. It is translated as CASSEYGQAYEQYF.

V and J are TRBV6-5 and TRBJ2-1, with D perhaps TRBD1 or TRBD2 (5 bases each). The CDR3 totals 15 residues. The V gene lost 6 bases and the J gene lost 6 bases, with 18 bases spanning the gap. Germline V CDR1 and CDR2: MNHEY, SVGAGI. CDR3: CASSLGDSQTNEQFF. The CDR3 nucleotides read TGTGCCAGCAGCCTGGGAGACAGCCAGACCAATGAGCAGTTCTTC.

This clonotype showed up many times. The chain recombines TRBV7-3 with TRBJ2-5, with a tentative D call TRBD2 (6 bases). V lost 3 bases and J 6 bases, leaving 26 bases between the germline ends. This CDR3 comprises 18 residues. Germline V gives CDR1 SGHTA, CDR2 FQGTGA. The CDR3 loop is CASSFLAPGLPVRKTQYF. CDR3 in DNA: TGTGCCAGCAGCTTTTTGGCCCCCGGACTACCCGTTAGGAAGACCCAGTACTTC.

The chain couples TRBV6-6 to TRBJ2-7; D is unclear. Germline CDR1 MNHNY, CDR2 SVGAGI (reference sequence). V lost 0 bases, J lost 0 bases, and 6 bases lay in between. CDR3 length: 14 amino acids. CDR3 DNA: TGTGCCAGCAGTTACTCACAGAACTCCTACGAGCAGTACTTC. It is translated as CASSYSQNSYEQYF.

This clonotype was detected only a few times. The rearrangement joins TRBV2 to TRBJ2-2, with no clear D. This CDR3 has 16 residues. V was clipped by 3 bases and J by 0 bases, with 11 bases between them. Germline V gene lookup returns CDR1 SNHLY and CDR2 FYNNEI. In nucleotides, the CDR3 is TGTGCCAGCAGTGAGGAGACCCCAACGAACACCGGGGAGCTGTTTTTT. Translation: CASSEETPTNTGELFF. Full variable domain (remainder filled in from reference TRBV2 and TRBJ2-2): EPEVTQTPSHQVTQMGQEVILRCVPISNHLYFYWYRQILGQKVEFLVSFYNNEISEKSEIFDDQFSVERPDGSNFTLKIRSTKLEDSAMYFCASSEETPTNTGELFFGEGSRLTVL.

At least ten counts were recorded for this clonotype. The junction shows a germline mismatch at one end, possibly a read error. The chain employs TRBV5-1 and TRBJ1-1; D is unclear. Per germline, CDR1 SGHRS and CDR2 YFSETQ. The CDR3 totals 13 residues. CDR3 nucleotides: TGCGCCAGCAGTCCGACTTCTAACAGTGAAGCTTTCTTT. Translating gives CASSPTSNSEAFF.

This clonotype was recorded many times. This chain joins TRBV29-1 and TRBJ2-7; TRBD2 matches 8 bases. CDR1 and CDR2 from the germline V gene are SQVTM and ANQGSEA. There are 13 residues in the CDR3. J lost 9 bases, V lost 0 bases, and 7 bases had no gene match. The CDR3: CSVEEGTSNMQYF. The CDR3 DNA sequence: TGCAGCGTTGAAGAAGGGACTAGTAATATGCAGTACTTC.

This clonotype was counted a few times. The rearrangement joins TRBV5-1 to TRBJ1-6; 7 bases fit TRBD1. The CDR3 covers 15 residues. V lost 4 bases to trimming and J lost 10 bases; unmatched junction nucleotides: 11. Per germline, CDR1 SGHRS and CDR2 YFSETQ. The CDR3 sequence is CASSGRQGKGSPLHF. The CDR3 nucleotides are TGCGCCAGCAGCGGGCGACAGGGCAAGGGGTCACCCCTCCACTTT.

V and J are TRBV7-2 and TRBJ2-7; 9 nucleotides align to TRBD2. This CDR3 is 16 amino acids long. Germline CDR1 SGHTA, CDR2 FQGNSA. V lost 0 bases, J lost 7 bases, and 10 bases stayed unmatched. CDR3 sequence (DNA): TGTGCCAGCAGCTTAGCGGGCGGGGGGGCATATGGTGAGCAGTACTTC. It specifies CASSLAGGGAYGEQYF. Variable domain in full (rest from reference TRBV7-2 and TRBJ2-7): GAGVSQSPSNKVTEKGKDVELRCDPISGHTALYWYRQSLGQGLEFLIYFQGNSAPDKSGLPSDRFSAERTGGSVSTLTIQRTQQEDSAVYLCASSLAGGGAYGEQYFGPGTRLTVT.

This clonotype was seen more than once but under ten times. This rearrangement joins TRBV29-1 to TRBJ1-2; possibly TRBD1 for D (5 bases). Germline V gene lookup returns CDR1 SQVTM and CDR2 ANQGSEA. CDR3 length: 13 residues. Trimming stripped 7 bases from V and 4 bases from J, with 16 bases between. CDR3 sequence: CSGGSGAAYGYTF. CDR3 nucleotides: TGCAGCGGGGGGTCGGGCGCAGCCTATGGCTACACCTTC.

This chain links TRBV20-1 with TRBJ2-1, with 10 nucleotides matching TRBD2. The V and J ends lost 2 bases and 2 bases, in that order; junction bases with no gene match: 0. The V gene's germline CDR1 is DFQATT and CDR2 SNEGSKA (reference sequence). The CDR3 is 14 amino acids. Here the CDR3 reads CSARSGRAYNEQFF. The CDR3 nucleotides are TGCAGTGCTAGAAGCGGGAGGGCCTACAATGAGCAGTTCTTC.

A few counts support this clonotype. The chain has TRBV20-1 and TRBJ1-2, with D possibly TRBD1 on 5 matching bases. This CDR3 has 18 residues. Deletions cut 0 bases from V and 7 bases from J, with 27 bases between. CDR1 DFQATT and CDR2 SNEGSKA come from the germline V gene (reference sequence). The CDR3 loop reads CSARDPRTYIRLYTGYTF. The DNA of the CDR3 is TGCAGTGCTAGAGATCCCCGGACATATATACGACTTTATACTGGCTACACCTTC.

This clonotype was seen many times. The chain has TRBV10-3 and TRBJ2-7; tentatively, D is TRBD2 (6 bases). V lost 11 bases, J lost 2 bases, and 19 bases lay in between. This CDR3 contains 14 residues. Germline CDR1 ENHRY, CDR2 SYGVKD. The CDR3: CAAVRGGMPYEQYF. The CDR3 coding sequence is TGTGCCGCCGTGCGGGGTGGGATGCCCTACGAGCAGTACTTC.

V and J are TRBV6-5 and TRBJ1-1, with D perhaps matching TRBD1 (6 bases). The V gene lost 5 bases and the J gene lost 10 bases, with 14 bases spanning the gap. Germline V gene data show CDR1 as MNHEY and CDR2 as SVGAGI. There are 12 residues in the CDR3. CDR3 bases: TGTGCCAGCAGTCCATACAGGGCGGGAGCTTTCTTT. This encodes CASSPYRAGAFF.